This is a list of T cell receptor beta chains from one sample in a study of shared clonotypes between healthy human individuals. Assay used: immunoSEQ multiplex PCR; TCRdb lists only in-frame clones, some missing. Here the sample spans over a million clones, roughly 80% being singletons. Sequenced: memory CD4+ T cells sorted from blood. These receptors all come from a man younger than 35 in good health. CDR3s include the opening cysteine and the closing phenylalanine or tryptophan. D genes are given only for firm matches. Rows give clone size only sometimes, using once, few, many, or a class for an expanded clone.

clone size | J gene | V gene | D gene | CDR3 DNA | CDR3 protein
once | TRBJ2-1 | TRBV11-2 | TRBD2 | TGTGCCAGCAGCGAGGGACTAGCGGTTATGCAGTTCTTC | CASSEGLAVMQFF
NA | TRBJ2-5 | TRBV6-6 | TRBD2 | TGTGCCAGCAGAATTTCGGGGGGAGAGACCCAGTACTTC | CASRISGGETQYF
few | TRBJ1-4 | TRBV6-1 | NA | TGTGCCAGTAATACAGGGTCCACTAATGAAAAACTGTTTTTT | CASNTGSTNEKLFF
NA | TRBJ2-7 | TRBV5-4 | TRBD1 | TGTGCCAGCAGCTTCGGAGACAGGGACGAGCAGTACTTC | CASSFGDRDEQYF
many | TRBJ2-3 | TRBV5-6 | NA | TGTGCCAGCAGCCATTGGGCGAACACAGATACGCAGTATTTT | CASSHWANTDTQYF
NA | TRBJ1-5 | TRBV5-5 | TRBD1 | TGTGCCAGCAGCTGGGAGGACAGGGACCATCAGCCCCAGCATTTT | CASSWEDRDHQPQHF
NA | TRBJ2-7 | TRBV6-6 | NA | TGTGCCAGCAGTTACGAGGTTTACGAGCAGTACTTC | CASSYEVYEQYF
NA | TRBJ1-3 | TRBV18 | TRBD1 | TGTGCCAGCTCACCGGACAGGATAACCCAGAACACCATATATTTT | CASSPDRITQNTIYF
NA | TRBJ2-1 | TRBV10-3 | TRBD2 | TGTGCCATCAGCTTAAACCTCCCCGGACTAGCGGGGGGGAACAATGAGCAGTTCTTC | CAISLNLPGLAGGNNEQFF
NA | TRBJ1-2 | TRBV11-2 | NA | TGTGCCAGCAGCTGGGAGACCGACGGCTCCGGCGGCTACACCTTC | CASSWETDGSGGYTF
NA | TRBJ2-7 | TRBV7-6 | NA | TGTGCCAGCAGCCACGTGAGGTTTTACGAGCAGTACTTC | CASSHVRFYEQYF
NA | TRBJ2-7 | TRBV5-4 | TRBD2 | TGTGCCAGCAGCTTGGGGACTAGCTCGCAACTGGGGTACGAGCAGTACTTC | CASSLGTSSQLGYEQYF
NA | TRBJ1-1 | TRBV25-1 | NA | TGTGCCAGCAATCATAACAATGGGGCTGAAGCTTTCTTT | CASNHNNGAEAFF
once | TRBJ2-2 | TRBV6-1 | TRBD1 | TGTGCCAGCAGTGTGGGACAGATCGGGGAGCTGTTTTTT | CASSVGQIGELFF
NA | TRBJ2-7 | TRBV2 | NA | TGTGCCAGCAGATCTTCCTACGAGCAGTACTTC | CASRSSYEQYF
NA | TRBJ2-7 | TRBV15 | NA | TGTGCCACCAGCAGAGGGGGGTCTGGCTCCTACGAGCAGTACTTC | CATSRGGSGSYEQYF
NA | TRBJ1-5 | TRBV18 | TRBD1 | TGTGCCAGCTCACGCTTGACAGGGGGCGGTCAGCCCCAGCATTTT | CASSRLTGGGQPQHF
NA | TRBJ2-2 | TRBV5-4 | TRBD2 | TGTGCCAGCAGCACACTAGCGGGGGGGCCGGGAACCGGGGAGCTGTTTTTT | CASSTLAGGPGTGELFF
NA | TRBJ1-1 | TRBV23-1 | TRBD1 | TGCGCCAGCAGTCAATCAGGTACCGGAGACAGGGTAACTGAAGCTTTCTTT | CASSQSGTGDRVTEAFF
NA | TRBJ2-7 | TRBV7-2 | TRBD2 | TGTGCCAGCAGTACCCCACTAGCGTACTACGAGCAGTACTTC | CASSTPLAYYEQYF
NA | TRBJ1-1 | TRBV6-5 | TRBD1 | TGTGCCAGCAGTCGGACAGGATGGAACACTGAAGCTTTCTTT | CASSRTGWNTEAFF
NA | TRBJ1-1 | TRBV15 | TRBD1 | TGTGCCACCAGCAGTCCTAGGACAGGCTTTACTGAAGCTTTCTTT | CATSSPRTGFTEAFF
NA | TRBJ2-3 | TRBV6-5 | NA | TGTGCCAGCAGTTACGGGGGAGGCACAGATACGCAGTATTTT | CASSYGGGTDTQYF
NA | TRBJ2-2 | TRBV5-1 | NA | TGCGCCAGCAGCTTGGCACAGGGGGAGCTGTTTTTT | CASSLAQGELFF
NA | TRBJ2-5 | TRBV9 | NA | TGTGCCAGCAGCGTAGAAGCGGGCGCCCGCGGGGAGACCCAGTACTTC | CASSVEAGARGETQYF
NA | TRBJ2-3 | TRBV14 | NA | TGTGCCAGCAGCCAAGGGGGTCACGATACGCAGTATTTT | CASSQGGHDTQYF
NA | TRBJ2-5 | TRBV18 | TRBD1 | TGTGCCAGCTCACCTATACGGGACAGGCGGGAGACCCAGTACTTC | CASSPIRDRRETQYF
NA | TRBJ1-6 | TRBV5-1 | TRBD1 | TGCGCCAGCAACCTAAACCCCGGGACAGGGGCTTCACCCCTCCACTTT | CASNLNPGTGASPLHF
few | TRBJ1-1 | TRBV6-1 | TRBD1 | TGTGCCAGCAGTGAGGCGATAAGGTGGGACAGGGGTTCGGGCACTGAAGCTTTCTTT | CASSEAIRWDRGSGTEAFF
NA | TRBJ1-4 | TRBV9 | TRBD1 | TGTGCCAGCAGCGCTTCTGGGACAGTACATGAAAAACTGTTTTTT | CASSASGTVHEKLFF
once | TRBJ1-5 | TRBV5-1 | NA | TGCGCCAGCAGACCGGACAGTGGCAATCAGCCCCAGCATTTT | CASRPDSGNQPQHF
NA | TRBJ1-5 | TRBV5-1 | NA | TGCGCCAGCAGCTTTGGTTCAGGCTCTAATCAGCCCCAGCATTTT | CASSFGSGSNQPQHF
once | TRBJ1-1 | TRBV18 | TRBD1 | TGTGCCAGCGCGAAGGGACAGGGGATTATGAACACTGAAGCTTTCTTT | CASAKGQGIMNTEAFF
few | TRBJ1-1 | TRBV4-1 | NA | TGCGCCAGCAGCCAAGACCCGACAGCTTTTTCTGAAGCTTTCTTT | CASSQDPTAFSEAFF
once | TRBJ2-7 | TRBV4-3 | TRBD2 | TGCGCCAGCAGCCAAGCCATTGCGGGAGTCCACGAGCAGTACTTC | CASSQAIAGVHEQYF
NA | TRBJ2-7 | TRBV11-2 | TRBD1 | TGTGCCAGCAGCTCCCACCGGGGACAGGGGCCCTACGAGCAGTACTTC | CASSSHRGQGPYEQYF
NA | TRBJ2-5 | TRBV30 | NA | TGTGCCTGGAGTGTACTAGCTGGGACCCAGTACTTC | CAWSVLAGTQYF
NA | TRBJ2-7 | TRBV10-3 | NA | TGTGCCATCTCCGGCGCCACTCATCAGACCCACGAGCAGTACTTC | CAISGATHQTHEQYF
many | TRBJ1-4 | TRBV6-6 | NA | TGTGCCAGCAGTTATCCGGAGGACAATGAAAAACTGTTTTTT | CASSYPEDNEKLFF
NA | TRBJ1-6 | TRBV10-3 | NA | TGTGCCATCAGTGAGGCGGGGGAATTGGCACCCCTCCACTTT | CAISEAGELAPLHF
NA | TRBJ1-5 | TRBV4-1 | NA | TGCGCCAGCAGCCCGGGTGGGGGATCCAATCAGCCCCAGCATTTT | CASSPGGGSNQPQHF
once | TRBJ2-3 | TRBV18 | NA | TGTGCCAGCTCACTCGCTTCCCTAAGCAGGGCCTTGGTAGATACGCAGTATTTT | CASSLASLSRALVDTQYF
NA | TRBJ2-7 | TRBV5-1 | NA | TGCGCCAGCAGCACAAGGGACGGATCCTACGAGCAGTACTTC | CASSTRDGSYEQYF
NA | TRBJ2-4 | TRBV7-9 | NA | TGTGCCAGCAGCTCCGGGCAGGGTGGCAAAAACATTCAGTACTTC | CASSSGQGGKNIQYF
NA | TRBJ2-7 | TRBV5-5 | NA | TGTGCCAGCAGCTTGGCCCTCGGGGGTTGGGATTCCTACGAGCAGTACTTC | CASSLALGGWDSYEQYF
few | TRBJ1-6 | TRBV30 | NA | TGTGCCTGGAGATTACCGGGACAAATGGGGAAGAAATATTCACCCCTCCACTTT | CAWRLPGQMGKKYSPLHF